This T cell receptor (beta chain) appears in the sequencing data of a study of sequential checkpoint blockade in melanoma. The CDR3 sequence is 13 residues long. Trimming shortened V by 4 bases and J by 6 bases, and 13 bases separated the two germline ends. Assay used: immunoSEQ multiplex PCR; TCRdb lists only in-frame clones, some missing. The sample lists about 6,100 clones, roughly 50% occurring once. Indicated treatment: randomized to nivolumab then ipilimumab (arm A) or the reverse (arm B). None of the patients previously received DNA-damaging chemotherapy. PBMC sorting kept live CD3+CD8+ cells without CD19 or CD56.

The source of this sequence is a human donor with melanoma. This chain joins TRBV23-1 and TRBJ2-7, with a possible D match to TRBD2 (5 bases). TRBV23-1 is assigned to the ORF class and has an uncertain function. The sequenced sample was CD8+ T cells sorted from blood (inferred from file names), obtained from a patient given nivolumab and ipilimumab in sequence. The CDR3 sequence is CASSPTSGSEQYF. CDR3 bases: TGCGCCAGCAGTCCGACCTCGGGGAGCGAGCAGTACTTC.